This T cell receptor (beta chain) was identified during a study of shared clonotypes between healthy human individuals. The CDR3 is 13 residues long. Looked up from germline, CDR1 is SGHRS and CDR2 is YFSETQ. Trimming took off 4 bases at V and 1 base at J, with 8 bases between the two ends. Assay: immunoSEQ multiplex PCR; the TCRdb copy retains only in-frame clones and omits some. The sample includes around 720,000 clones, 60% to 75% of them seen just once. Sequencing was performed on memory CD4+ T cells sorted from blood. Regarding subset: CD45RA-negative fraction. The V call is TRBV5-1, the J call TRBJ1-1; D is possibly TRBD1 (5 bases). The TCR originated in a woman in her 30s in good health. CDR3 residues: CASSIQENTEAFF. CDR3 DNA sequence: TGCGCCAGCAGCATACAGGAGAACACTGAAGCTTTCTTT.